These 30 T cell receptor beta chains originate from one sample sequenced in a study of blood T cells in healthy people across ages (dated by TCRdb to about 2015). Library preparation used 5' RACE. A second roughly 6 to 12 cycle PCR used a sample-barcoded 5' primer and a J-beta primer mix. Clones were called with MiXCR by TCRdb after fastp trimmed the public reads at Q25, and only in-frame beta chains were retained. Rows are unified per CDR3 protein, each entry keeping the most common DNA and genes. This sample holds roughly 1.9 million distinct CDR3 sequences; about two fifths were observed only once. The ten largest clones add up to around 23% of the sample. The sample was blood. Receptors originate from a human donor in good health.

This clonotype is a singleton in its sample. The rearrangement links TRBV5-5 to TRBJ1-2, with TRBD1 as a possible D gene (5 bases). CDR1 is SGHKS and CDR2 is YYEKEE in the germline V gene (reference sequence). With 4 bases removed from V and 10 bases from J, the gap between germline ends came to 14 bases. The CDR3 spans 12 residues. The CDR3 reads CASSLGTIAYTF. The CDR3 DNA follows: TGTGCCAGCAGCCTCGGGACTATCGCCTACACCTTC.

Many counts were recorded for this clonotype. This chain joins TRBV24-1 and TRBJ2-3; no definite D call. This CDR3 comprises 13 residues. The V gene's germline CDR1 is KGHDR and CDR2 SFDVKD. The V end was cut by 5 bases, the J end by 0 bases, with 5 bases between. In DNA form, the CDR3 reads TGTGCCACCAGTGTTGGCAGCACAGATACGCAGTATTTT. Its translation is CATSVGSTDTQYF.

The genes are TRBV20-1 and TRBJ1-1, with no clear D. Trimming took off 1 base at V and 8 bases at J, with 14 bases between the two ends. The length of the CDR3 is 13 residues. Per the germline V gene, CDR1 is DFQATT and CDR2 is SNEGSKA (reference sequence). The CDR3 DNA sequence: TGCAGTGCTAGAGCATATTCCCGGACCGAAGCTTTCTTT. As protein: CSARAYSRTEAFF.

This clonotype was counted between two and nine times. J is TRBJ2-5 and V is TRBV6-2 or TRBV6-3; D uncertain. The germline V and J ends were trimmed by 5 bases and 5 bases, with 9 bases remaining between them. The V gene's germline CDR1 is MNHEY and CDR2 SVGEGT. CDR3 length: 12 amino acids. The CDR3 bases are TGTGCCAGCAGTCGCGTCCCCGAGACCCAGTACTTC. The encoded protein is CASSRVPETQYF.

This chain links TRBV27 with TRBJ2-1, with D possibly being TRBD2 (7 bases). This CDR3 region has 15 residues. Germline V lookup: CDR1 MNHEY, CDR2 SMNVEV (reference sequence). Deletions cut 6 bases from V and 3 bases from J, with 15 bases between. CDR3 sequence (DNA): TGTGCCAGCAGCTCCGGCGGGGGCCTCTACAATGAGCAGTTCTTC. It is translated as CASSSGGGLYNEQFF.

V gene TRBV9 combines with J gene TRBJ1-6, with 8 bases identical to TRBD1. J gave up 8 bases and V 4 bases, and 8 bases lay outside the gene matches. The V gene's germline CDR1 is SGDLS and CDR2 YYNGEE. This CDR3 has 15 amino acids. For the CDR3, the DNA is TGTGCCAGCAGCCCCGGACAGGGAGGAGATTCACCCCTCCACTTT. It codes for CASSPGQGGDSPLHF.

This clonotype was counted a few times. V is TRBV29-1 and J is TRBJ1-2; the match to TRBD1 covers 8 bases. Germline V gene data show CDR1 as SQVTM and CDR2 as ANQGSEA. V was pared by 2 bases and J by 2 bases, with 4 bases of the junction left unmatched. This CDR3 is 14 amino acids long. The CDR3 region is CSVEPRTGNYGYTF. CDR3 nucleotides: TGCAGCGTTGAACCTCGGACAGGGAACTATGGCTACACCTTC. Filled out from reference TRBV29-1 and TRBJ1-2, the complete variable domain reads SAVISQKPSRDICQRGTSLTIQCQVDSQVTMMFWYRQQPGQSLTLIATANQGSEATYESGFVIDKFPISRPNLTFSTLTVSNMSPEDSSIYLCSVEPRTGNYGYTFGSGTRLTVV.

This clonotype was counted between two and nine times. The chain has TRBV28 and TRBJ1-1; 9 bases line up with TRBD1. The CDR3 runs 13 residues. CDR1 is MDHEN and CDR2 is SYDVKM in the germline V gene. The J segment lost 6 bases and the V segment lost 10 bases, leaving 9 bases of the junction unmatched. The CDR3 reads CAINGDRVAEAFF. For the CDR3, the DNA is TGTGCCATAAACGGGGACAGGGTCGCTGAAGCTTTCTTT.

This clonotype is a singleton in its sample. The V call is TRBV3-1, the J call TRBJ2-7; D may be TRBD2 (5 bases). The length of the CDR3 is 14 residues. CDR1 is LGHDT, CDR2 YNNKEL, per germline (reference sequence). V was pared by 0 bases and J by 2 bases, with 8 bases between. CDR3 region: CASSQDTGTYEQYF. Here the CDR3 DNA reads TGTGCCAGCAGCCAAGATACGGGGACCTACGAGCAGTACTTC.

This clonotype occurred a few times. The chain joins TRBV5-6 to TRBJ2-3, with D hard to call. The CDR3 length is 16 residues. V dropped 4 bases and J dropped 6 bases, with 21 bases sitting between them. Germline V CDR1 and CDR2: SGHDT, YYEEEE. The CDR3 loop reads CASSHLSGWFEDTQYF. In nucleotides, the CDR3 is TGTGCCAGCAGCCATCTTTCCGGGTGGTTTGAGGATACGCAGTATTTT.

The chain carries TRBV12-3 or TRBV12-4 and TRBJ2-1; possible D gene TRBD1, 6 bases. V was trimmed by 6 bases and J by 5 bases, leaving 14 bases between them. This CDR3 region has 14 residues. CDR3 residues: CASRETGFDNEQFF. Here the CDR3 DNA reads TGTGCCAGCAGAGAAACAGGGTTTGACAATGAGCAGTTCTTC.

This clonotype was seen only a few times. The CDR3 sequence: CASSPGTGGYIQYF. The CDR3 DNA follows: TGTGCCAGCAGCCCAGGCACGGGGGGGTACATTCAGTACTTC. V gene TRBV7-2 combines with J gene TRBJ2-4, with 8 nucleotides matching TRBD2. This CDR3 has 14 residues. Trimming took 5 bases from V and 8 from J; bases not matched to a gene: 8. From germline, CDR1 is SGHTA and CDR2 FQGNSA.

This clonotype has only one observation. J is TRBJ1-1 and V is TRBV2; possible D gene TRBD1, 5 bases. The CDR3 covers 13 residues. Germline CDR1 reads SNHLY; CDR2 reads FYNNEI. Between the trimmed V and J ends, which lost 10 bases and 3 bases, there was a span of 15 bases. The CDR3, as DNA: TGTGCCACCCGGGGGAAGGTTCACACTGAAGCTTTCTTT. Amino acids: CATRGKVHTEAFF.

The table lists this clonotype with a few counts. The chain is built from TRBV24-1 and TRBJ2-1; tentative D call: TRBD1 (6 bases). CDR3 length: 15 amino acids. The germline V gene encodes CDR1 KGHDR and CDR2 SFDVKD. V gave up 3 bases and J gave up 2 bases, with 10 bases separating them. The CDR3 sequence: CATSDVGATYNEQFF. In DNA form, the CDR3 reads TGTGCCACCAGTGATGTGGGGGCCACCTACAATGAGCAGTTCTTC.

This clonotype was counted only a few times. The V call is TRBV10-3, the J call TRBJ1-6, with D unclear. This CDR3 region has 17 residues. Per the germline V gene, CDR1 is ENHRY and CDR2 is SYGVKD. V lost 0 bases to trimming and J lost 9 bases, with 18 bases between them. CDR3 DNA sequence: TGTGCCATCAGTGAGTCGGACCGGGCCTTGGGTGTTTCACCCCTCCACTTT. Its protein product is CAISESDRALGVSPLHF.

The chain uses TRBV5-1 and TRBJ1-2, with a possible D match to TRBD1 (6 bases). CDR3 length: 16 residues. The germline gives CDR1 SGHRS, CDR2 YFSETQ. Between the trimmed V and J ends, which lost 4 bases and 5 bases, there was a span of 21 bases. DNA of the CDR3: TGCGCCAGCAGCCGTTTGCATGGGGGCGAGGAATATGGCTACACCTTC. It codes for CASSRLHGGEEYGYTF.

J is TRBJ1-5 and V is TRBV4-1; weak D call: TRBD1 (5 bases). The V end lost 3 bases, the J end lost 5 bases, and 20 bases lay between the germline ends. Germline V gives CDR1 MGHRA, CDR2 YSYEKL. This CDR3 contains 17 residues. The DNA for the CDR3 is TGCGCCAGCAGCCAGCCCCGCCTGGGGGTAGTGGATCAGCCCCAGCATTTT. This codes for CASSQPRLGVVDQPQHF.

The V and J genes are TRBV5-1 and TRBJ2-5; D may match TRBD1 or TRBD2 (5 bases each). Trimming removed 2 bases at V and 3 bases at J, with 20 bases between. Germline assignment: CDR1 SGHRS and CDR2 YFSETQ. The CDR3 extends over 17 amino acids. The CDR3 sequence is CASSFGTFDTKKETQYF. CDR3 nucleotides: TGCGCCAGCAGCTTCGGGACCTTCGACACAAAAAAAGAGACCCAGTACTTC.

The chain links TRBV28 to TRBJ2-3; TRBD2 matches 13 bases. The V gene end was trimmed by 1 base and the J gene end by 4 bases; junction bases not matched to a gene: 8. Germline V CDR1 and CDR2: MDHEN, SYDVKM. The CDR3 contains 18 residues. The CDR3 loop is CASSLLGLAGFSADTQYF. The CDR3 region has the DNA TGTGCCAGCAGTTTATTGGGACTAGCGGGGTTCTCGGCAGATACGCAGTATTTT.

About this clonotype itself: The junction departs from germline at one end; a sequencing error may be responsible. This rearrangement joins TRBV5-1 to TRBJ2-2, with D perhaps TRBD1 or TRBD2 (5 bases each). Germline loops: CDR1 SGHRS, CDR2 YFSETQ. The length of the CDR3 is 13 residues. The CDR3, as DNA: TGCGCCAGCAGCTGGGGGTCCACCGGGGAGCGGTTTTTT. Translating it yields CASSWGSTGERFF. Filled out from reference TRBV5-1 and TRBJ2-2, the complete variable domain reads KAGVTQTPRYLIKTRGQQVTLSCSPISGHRSVSWYQQTPGQGLQFLFEYFSETQRNKGNFPGRFSGRQFSNSRSEMNVSTLELGDSALYLCASSWGSTGERFFGEGSRLTVL.

The chain combines TRBV29-1 with TRBJ2-1; D ambiguous. V dropped 7 bases and J dropped 5 bases, with 18 bases sitting between them. This CDR3 region has 14 residues. The germline gives CDR1 SQVTM, CDR2 ANQGSEA. The CDR3 reads CSAEWWSEDNEQFF. DNA for the CDR3: TGCAGCGCTGAGTGGTGGAGCGAAGACAATGAGCAGTTCTTC.

This clonotype was seen ten or more times. This sequence joins TRBV12-5 and TRBJ2-4, with D maybe TRBD2 (5 bases). The CDR3 covers 13 residues. Germline CDR1 LGHNT, CDR2 FRNRAP. V gave up 2 bases and J gave up 13 bases, with 15 bases separating them. In DNA, the CDR3 is TGTGCTAGTGGTTTGAATACGGGGAGAGGGCAGTACTTC. Its protein is CASGLNTGRGQYF.

This chain joins TRBV7-6 and TRBJ2-2, with 9 bases identical to TRBD1. The CDR3 sequence is 16 residues long. Trimming removed 1 base from V and 6 bases from J; junction bases left unmatched: 6. Germline-derived CDR1 and CDR2 are SGHVS and FNYEAQ. The CDR3, as DNA: TGTGCCAGCAGCTTAGGGACAGGGGACTTCGCCGGGGAGCTGTTTTTT. Translation gives CASSLGTGDFAGELFF.

The chain has TRBV29-1 and TRBJ2-3, with a possible D match to TRBD2 (7 bases). Looked up from germline, CDR1 is SQVTM and CDR2 is ANQGSEA. This CDR3 region has 14 residues. Between the trimmed V and J ends, which lost 5 bases and 2 bases, there was a span of 14 bases. The CDR3 loop is CSVPRGGATDTQYF. The CDR3 bases are TGCAGCGTTCCCCGAGGGGGGGCCACAGATACGCAGTATTTT.

This clonotype has a handful of counts. The chain joins TRBV12-5 to TRBJ1-5, with TRBD1 matching over 9 bases. V trimming: 5 bases; J trimming: 5 bases; junction bases outside the gene matches: 4. The CDR3 extends over 14 amino acids. The germline V gene has CDR1 LGHNT and CDR2 FRNRAP. The CDR3: CASGLGQGHQPQHF. The CDR3 DNA follows: TGTGCTAGTGGTCTCGGACAGGGGCATCAGCCCCAGCATTTT.

The chain employs TRBV12-5 and TRBJ2-5; TRBD2 aligns across 7 bases. The CDR3 loop spans 16 amino acids. V was pared by 1 base and J by 4 bases, with 9 bases of the junction left unmatched. Germline V gives CDR1 LGHNT, CDR2 FRNRAP. CDR3 DNA sequence: TGTGCTAGTGGTTTGGACACGGGGGGATGGGGAGAGACCCAGTACTTC. It yields the protein CASGLDTGGWGETQYF.

For this clonotype: An end of the junction differs from the germline gene, which may be a read error. The chain employs TRBV6-4 and TRBJ2-1; 9 nucleotides align to TRBD2. Germline V gives CDR1 MRHNA, CDR2 SNTAGT. The CDR3 sequence is 15 residues long. This CDR3 is CACSEGGGAWYEQFF. Written as DNA, the CDR3 is TGTGCCTGCAGTGAAGGCGGGGGGGCATGGTATGAGCAGTTCTTC.

In this sample, this clonotype turned up a few times. The rearrangement uses TRBV24-1 and TRBJ1-1; D is unresolved. With 8 bases removed from V and 1 base from J, the gap between germline ends came to 10 bases. This CDR3 comprises 13 residues. The germline V gene has CDR1 KGHDR and CDR2 SFDVKD. In DNA form, the CDR3 reads TGTGCCACCACCTCCGAGGGGAACACTGAAGCTTTCTTT. Amino acids: CATTSEGNTEAFF.

The CDR3 sequence is CASSSERSWGSPLHF. As DNA, the CDR3 is TGCGCCAGCAGCTCGGAACGCTCGTGGGGTTCACCCCTCCACTTT. The V gene is TRBV5-1, the J gene TRBJ1-6; D call uncertain. CDR1 is SGHRS and CDR2 is YFSETQ in the germline V gene. V was shortened by 3 bases and J by 9 bases, with 16 bases between the two germline ends. This CDR3 comprises 15 residues.

The chain is built from TRBV29-1 and TRBJ1-6; no firm D call. The germline V gene encodes CDR1 SQVTM and CDR2 ANQGSEA. Trimming cost V 3 bases and J 0 bases, with 15 bases left between them. There are 17 residues in the CDR3. The CDR3, as DNA: TGCAGCGTTGAGATTTTCAGGTTCTTCTCCTATAATTCACCCCTCCACTTT. Translated: CSVEIFRFFSYNSPLHF.